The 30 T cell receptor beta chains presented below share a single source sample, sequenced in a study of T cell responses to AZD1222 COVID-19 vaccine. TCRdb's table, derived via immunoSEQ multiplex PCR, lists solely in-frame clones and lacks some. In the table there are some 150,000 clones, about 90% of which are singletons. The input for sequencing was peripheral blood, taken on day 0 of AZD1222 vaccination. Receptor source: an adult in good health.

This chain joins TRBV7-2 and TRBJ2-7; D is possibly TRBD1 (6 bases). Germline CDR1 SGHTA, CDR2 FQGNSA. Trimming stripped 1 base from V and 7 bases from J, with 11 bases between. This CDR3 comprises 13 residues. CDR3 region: CASSLEQGGEQYF. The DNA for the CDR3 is TGTGCCAGCAGCTTAGAACAGGGTGGGGAGCAGTACTTC.

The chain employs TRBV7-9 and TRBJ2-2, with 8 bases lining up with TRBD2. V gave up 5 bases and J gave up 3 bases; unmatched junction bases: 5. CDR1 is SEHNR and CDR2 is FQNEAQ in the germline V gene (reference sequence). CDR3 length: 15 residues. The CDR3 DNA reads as TGTGCCAGCAGCCCCCGGGGGGGCTACACCGGGGAGCTGTTTTTT. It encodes CASSPRGGYTGELFF.

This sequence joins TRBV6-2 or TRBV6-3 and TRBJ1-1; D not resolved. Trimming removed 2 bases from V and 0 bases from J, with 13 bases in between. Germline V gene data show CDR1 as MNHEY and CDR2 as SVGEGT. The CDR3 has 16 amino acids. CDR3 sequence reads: CASSYETLLMNTEAFF. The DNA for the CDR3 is TGTGCCAGCAGTTACGAAACACTCCTAATGAACACTGAAGCTTTCTTT.

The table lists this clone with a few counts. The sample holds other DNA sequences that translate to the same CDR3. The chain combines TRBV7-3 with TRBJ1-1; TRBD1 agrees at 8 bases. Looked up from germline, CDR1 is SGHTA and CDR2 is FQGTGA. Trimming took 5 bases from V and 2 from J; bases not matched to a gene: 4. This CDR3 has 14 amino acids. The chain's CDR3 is CASSPQGANTEAFF. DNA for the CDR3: TGTGCCAGCAGCCCTCAGGGGGCCAACACTGAAGCTTTCTTT.

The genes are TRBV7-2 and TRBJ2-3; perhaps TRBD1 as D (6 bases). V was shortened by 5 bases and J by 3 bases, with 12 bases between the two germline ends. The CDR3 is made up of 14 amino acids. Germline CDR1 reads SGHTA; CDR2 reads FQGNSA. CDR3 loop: CASSPVRGTDTQYF. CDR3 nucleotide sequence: TGTGCCAGCAGCCCGGTGAGGGGGACAGATACGCAGTATTTT.

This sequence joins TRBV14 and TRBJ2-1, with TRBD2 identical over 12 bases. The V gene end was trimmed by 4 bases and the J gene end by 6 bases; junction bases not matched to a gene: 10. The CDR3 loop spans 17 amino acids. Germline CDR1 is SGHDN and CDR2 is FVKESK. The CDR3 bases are TGTGCCAGCAGCCCCTATGAGTCTAGCGGGGGGGGCAATGAGCAGTTCTTC. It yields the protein CASSPYESSGGGNEQFF. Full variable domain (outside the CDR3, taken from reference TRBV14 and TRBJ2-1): EAGVTQFPSHSVIEKGQTVTLRCDPISGHDNLYWYRRVMGKEIKFLLHFVKESKQDESGMPNNRFLAERTGGTYSTLKVQPAELEDSGVYFCASSPYESSGGGNEQFFGPGTRLTVL.

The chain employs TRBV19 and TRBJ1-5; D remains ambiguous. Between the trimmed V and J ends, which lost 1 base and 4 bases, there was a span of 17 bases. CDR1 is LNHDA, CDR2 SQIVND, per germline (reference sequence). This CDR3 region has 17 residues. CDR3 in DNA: TGTGCCAGTAGTATAGGGAACCCTACAACCGTTAATCAGCCCCAGCATTTT. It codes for CASSIGNPTTVNQPQHF.

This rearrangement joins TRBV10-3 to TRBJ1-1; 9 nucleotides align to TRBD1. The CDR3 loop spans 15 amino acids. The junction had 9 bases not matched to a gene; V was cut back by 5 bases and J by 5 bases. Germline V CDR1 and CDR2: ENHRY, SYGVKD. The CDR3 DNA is TGTGCCATCAGTCCCTCCTGGACAGGGGAAACTGAAGCTTTCTTT. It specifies CAISPSWTGETEAFF.

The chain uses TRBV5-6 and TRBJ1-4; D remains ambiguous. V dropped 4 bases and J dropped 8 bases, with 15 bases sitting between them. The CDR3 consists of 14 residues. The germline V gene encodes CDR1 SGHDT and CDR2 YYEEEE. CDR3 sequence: CASSGVLSAEKLFF. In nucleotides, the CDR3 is TGTGCCAGCAGCGGAGTTTTGAGCGCCGAAAAACTGTTTTTT.

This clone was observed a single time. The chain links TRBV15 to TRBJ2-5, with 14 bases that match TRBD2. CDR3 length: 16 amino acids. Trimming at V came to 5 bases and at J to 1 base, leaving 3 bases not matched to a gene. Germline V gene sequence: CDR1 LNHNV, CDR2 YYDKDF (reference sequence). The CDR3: CATSSGTSGGQETQYF. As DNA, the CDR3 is TGTGCCACCAGCTCCGGGACTAGCGGGGGCCAAGAGACCCAGTACTTC.

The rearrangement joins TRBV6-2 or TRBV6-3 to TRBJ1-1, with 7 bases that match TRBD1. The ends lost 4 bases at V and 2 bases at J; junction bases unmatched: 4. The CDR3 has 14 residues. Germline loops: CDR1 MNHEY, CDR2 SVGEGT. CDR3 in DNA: TGTGCCAGCAGTTTCGAGGGGGCAAACACTGAAGCTTTCTTT. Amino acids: CASSFEGANTEAFF.

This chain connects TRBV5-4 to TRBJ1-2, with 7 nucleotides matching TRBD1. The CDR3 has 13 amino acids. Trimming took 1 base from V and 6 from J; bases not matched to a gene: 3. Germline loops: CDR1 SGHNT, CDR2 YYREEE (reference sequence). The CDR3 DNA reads TGTGCCAGCAGCTTGACAGGGGCGGATGGCTACACCTTC. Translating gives CASSLTGADGYTF.

The CDR3 DNA is TGTGCCAGCAGCTTAAGTCTAAGCGGGGGGGCCTATGAGCAGTTCTTC. Translating it yields CASSLSLSGGAYEQFF. The rearrangement uses TRBV7-9 and TRBJ2-1, with 10 bases aligning to TRBD2. The CDR3 runs 16 residues. V shed 2 bases and J 8 bases; nucleotides not matched to a gene: 9. The V gene's germline CDR1 is SEHNR and CDR2 FQNEAQ (reference sequence). Combining the CDR3 with reference TRBV7-9 and TRBJ2-1 gives the whole variable domain DTGVSQNPRHKITKRGQNVTFRCDPISEHNRLYWYRQTLGQGPEFLTYFQNEAQLEKSRLLSDRFSAERPKGSFSTLEIQRTEQGDSAMYLCASSLSLSGGAYEQFFGPGTRLTVL.

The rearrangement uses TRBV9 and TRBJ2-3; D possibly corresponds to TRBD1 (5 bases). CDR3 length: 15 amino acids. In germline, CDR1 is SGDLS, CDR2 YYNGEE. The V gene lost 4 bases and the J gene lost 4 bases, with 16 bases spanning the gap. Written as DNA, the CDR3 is TGTGCCAGCAGCCCTAGGGGTAGTCAACCAGATACGCAGTATTTT. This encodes CASSPRGSQPDTQYF.

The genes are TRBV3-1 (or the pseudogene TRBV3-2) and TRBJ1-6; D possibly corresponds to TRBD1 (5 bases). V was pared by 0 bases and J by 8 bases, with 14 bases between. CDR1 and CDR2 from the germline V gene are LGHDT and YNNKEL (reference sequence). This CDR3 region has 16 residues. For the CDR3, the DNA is TGTGCCAGCAGCCAAGACTCCAGGGTTTTGGATTCACCCCTCCACTTT. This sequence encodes CASSQDSRVLDSPLHF.

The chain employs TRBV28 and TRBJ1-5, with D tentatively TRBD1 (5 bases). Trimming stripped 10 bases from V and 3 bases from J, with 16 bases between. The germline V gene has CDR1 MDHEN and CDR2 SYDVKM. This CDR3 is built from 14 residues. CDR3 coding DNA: TGTGCCACCAAAGGGGATCTCCCCAATCAGCCCCAGCATTTT. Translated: CATKGDLPNQPQHF.

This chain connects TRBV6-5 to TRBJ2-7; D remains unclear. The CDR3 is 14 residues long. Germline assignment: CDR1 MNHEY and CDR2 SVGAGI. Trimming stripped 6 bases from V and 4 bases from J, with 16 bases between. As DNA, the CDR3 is TGTGCCAGCAGCCGAGGTGCCTACATATACGAGCAGTACTTC. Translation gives CASSRGAYIYEQYF.

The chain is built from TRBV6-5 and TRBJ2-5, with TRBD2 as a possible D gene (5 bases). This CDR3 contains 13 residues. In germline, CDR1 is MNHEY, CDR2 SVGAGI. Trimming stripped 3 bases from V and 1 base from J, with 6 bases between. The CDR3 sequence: CASSYTSQETQYF. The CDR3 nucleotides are TGTGCCAGCAGTTATACTAGCCAAGAGACCCAGTACTTC.

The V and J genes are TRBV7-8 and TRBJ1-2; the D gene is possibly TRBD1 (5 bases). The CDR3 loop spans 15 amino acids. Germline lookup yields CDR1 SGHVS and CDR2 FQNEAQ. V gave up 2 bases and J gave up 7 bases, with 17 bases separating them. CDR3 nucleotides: TGTGCCAGCAGCTTAACCCGTCAGGGAGGCTTTGGCTACACCTTC. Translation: CASSLTRQGGFGYTF.

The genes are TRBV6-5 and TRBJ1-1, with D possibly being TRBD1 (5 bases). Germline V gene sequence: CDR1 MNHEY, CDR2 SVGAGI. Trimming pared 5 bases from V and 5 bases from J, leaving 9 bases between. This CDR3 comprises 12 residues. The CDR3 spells CASSRDSTEAFF. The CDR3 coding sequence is TGTGCCAGCAGTCGGGACTCGACTGAAGCTTTCTTT.

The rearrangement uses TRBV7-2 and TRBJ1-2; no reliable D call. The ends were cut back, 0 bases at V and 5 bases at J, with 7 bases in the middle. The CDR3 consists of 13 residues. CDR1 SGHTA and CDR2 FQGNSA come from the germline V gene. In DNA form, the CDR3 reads TGTGCCAGCAGCTTAGCGAGTGGATATGGCTACACCTTC. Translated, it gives CASSLASGYGYTF.

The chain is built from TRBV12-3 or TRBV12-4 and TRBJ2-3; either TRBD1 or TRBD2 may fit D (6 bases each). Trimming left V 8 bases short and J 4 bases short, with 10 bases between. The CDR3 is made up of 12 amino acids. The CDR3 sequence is CASQRGADTQYF. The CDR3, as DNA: TGTGCCAGCCAGAGGGGGGCAGATACGCAGTATTTT.

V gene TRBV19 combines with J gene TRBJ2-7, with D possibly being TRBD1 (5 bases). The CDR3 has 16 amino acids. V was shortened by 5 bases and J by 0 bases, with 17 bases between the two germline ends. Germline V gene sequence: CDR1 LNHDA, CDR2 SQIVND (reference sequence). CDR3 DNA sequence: TGTGCCAGTAGTCGAAGGGGCTACCCCAACTCCTACGAGCAGTACTTC. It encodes CASSRRGYPNSYEQYF.

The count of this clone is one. The CDR3 is CASSSRTDEKLFF. The CDR3 bases are TGCGCCAGCAGCTCTCGGACGGATGAAAAACTGTTTTTT. The chain couples TRBV4-1 to TRBJ1-4, with D unresolved. The CDR3 totals 13 residues. The germline V gene has CDR1 MGHRA and CDR2 YSYEKL. V dropped 5 bases and J dropped 6 bases, with 10 bases sitting between them.

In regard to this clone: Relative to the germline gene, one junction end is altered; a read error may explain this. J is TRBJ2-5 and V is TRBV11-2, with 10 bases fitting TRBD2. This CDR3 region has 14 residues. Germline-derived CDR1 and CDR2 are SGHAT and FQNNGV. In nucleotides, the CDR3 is TGTGCCAGCAGATTAGCGGGGGGAGAGAAGACCCAGTACTTC. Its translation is CASRLAGGEKTQYF.

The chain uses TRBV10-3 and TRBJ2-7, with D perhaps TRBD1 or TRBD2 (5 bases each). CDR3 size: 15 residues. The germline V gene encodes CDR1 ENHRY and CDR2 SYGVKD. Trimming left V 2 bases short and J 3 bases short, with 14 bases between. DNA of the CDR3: TGTGCCATCAGTGAGGGGGGAAGGCAACTCTACGAGCAGTACTTC. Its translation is CAISEGGRQLYEQYF.

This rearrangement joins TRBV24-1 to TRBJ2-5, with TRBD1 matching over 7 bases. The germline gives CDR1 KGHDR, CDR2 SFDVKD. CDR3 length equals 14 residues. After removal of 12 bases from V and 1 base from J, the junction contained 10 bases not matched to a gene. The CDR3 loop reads CAAQTGLGQETQYF. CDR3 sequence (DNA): TGTGCCGCCCAGACAGGGTTAGGCCAAGAGACCCAGTACTTC.

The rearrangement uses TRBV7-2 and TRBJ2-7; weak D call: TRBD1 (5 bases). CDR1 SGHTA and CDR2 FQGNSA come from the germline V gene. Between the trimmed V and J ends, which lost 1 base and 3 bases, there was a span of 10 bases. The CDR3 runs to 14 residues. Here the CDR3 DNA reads TGTGCCAGCAGCTTAGGACAGCGCTACTACGAGCAGTACTTC. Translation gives CASSLGQRYYEQYF.

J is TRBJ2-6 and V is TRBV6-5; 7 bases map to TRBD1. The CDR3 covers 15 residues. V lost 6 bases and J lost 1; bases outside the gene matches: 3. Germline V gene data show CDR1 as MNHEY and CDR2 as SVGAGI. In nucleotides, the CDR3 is TGTGCCAGCAGGGACAGGCCTTCTGGGGCCAACGTCCTGACTTTC. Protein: CASRDRPSGANVLTF.

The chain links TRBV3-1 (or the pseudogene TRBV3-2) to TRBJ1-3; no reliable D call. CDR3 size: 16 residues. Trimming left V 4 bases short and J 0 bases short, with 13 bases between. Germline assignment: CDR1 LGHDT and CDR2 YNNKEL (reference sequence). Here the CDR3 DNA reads TGTGCCAGCAGCCCCCACGAATTGGGCTCTGGAAACACCATATATTTT. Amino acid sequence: CASSPHELGSGNTIYF.